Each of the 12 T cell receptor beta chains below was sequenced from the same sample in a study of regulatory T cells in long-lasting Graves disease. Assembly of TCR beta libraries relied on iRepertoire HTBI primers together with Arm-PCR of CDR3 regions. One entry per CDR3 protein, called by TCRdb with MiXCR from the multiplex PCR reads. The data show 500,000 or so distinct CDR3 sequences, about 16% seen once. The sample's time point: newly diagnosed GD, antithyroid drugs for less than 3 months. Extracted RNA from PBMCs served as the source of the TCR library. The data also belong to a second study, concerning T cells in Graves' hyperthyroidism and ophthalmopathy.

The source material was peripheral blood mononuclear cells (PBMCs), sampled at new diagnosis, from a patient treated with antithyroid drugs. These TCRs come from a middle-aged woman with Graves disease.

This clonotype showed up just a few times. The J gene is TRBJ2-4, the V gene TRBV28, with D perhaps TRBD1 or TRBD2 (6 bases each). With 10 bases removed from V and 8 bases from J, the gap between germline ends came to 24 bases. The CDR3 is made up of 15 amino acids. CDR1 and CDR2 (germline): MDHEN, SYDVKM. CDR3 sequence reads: CATRGQGTLSDIQYF. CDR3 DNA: TGTGCCACCAGGGGCCAGGGGACTCTTTCGGACATTCAGTACTTC.

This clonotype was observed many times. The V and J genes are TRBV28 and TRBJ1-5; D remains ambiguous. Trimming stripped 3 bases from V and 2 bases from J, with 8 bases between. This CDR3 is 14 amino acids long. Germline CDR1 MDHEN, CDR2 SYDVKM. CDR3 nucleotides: TGTGCCAGCAGTTTGTGGCAGGGCAATCAGCCCCAGCATTTT. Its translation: CASSLWQGNQPQHF.

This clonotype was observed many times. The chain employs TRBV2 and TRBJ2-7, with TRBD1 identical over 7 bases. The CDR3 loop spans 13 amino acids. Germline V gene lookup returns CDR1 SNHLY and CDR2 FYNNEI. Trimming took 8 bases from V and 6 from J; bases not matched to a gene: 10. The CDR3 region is CASQIQGNAEQYF. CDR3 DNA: TGTGCCAGCCAGATACAGGGGAATGCCGAGCAGTACTTC.

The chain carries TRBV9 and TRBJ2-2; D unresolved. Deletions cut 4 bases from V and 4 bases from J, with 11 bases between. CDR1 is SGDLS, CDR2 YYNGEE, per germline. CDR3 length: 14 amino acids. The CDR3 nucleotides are TGTGCCAGCAGCCTTGTCCCGGGCACCGGGGAGCTGTTTTTT. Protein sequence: CASSLVPGTGELFF.

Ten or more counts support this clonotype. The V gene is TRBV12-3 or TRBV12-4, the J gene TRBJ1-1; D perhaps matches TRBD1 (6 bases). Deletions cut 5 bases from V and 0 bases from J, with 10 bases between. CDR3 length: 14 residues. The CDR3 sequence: CASSADRMNTEAFF. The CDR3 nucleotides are TGTGCCAGCAGTGCCGACAGGATGAACACTGAAGCTTTCTTT.

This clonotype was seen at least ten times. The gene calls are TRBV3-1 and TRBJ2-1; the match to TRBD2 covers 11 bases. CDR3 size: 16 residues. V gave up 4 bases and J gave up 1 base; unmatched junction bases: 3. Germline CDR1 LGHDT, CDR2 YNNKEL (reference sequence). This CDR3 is CASSRLAGRSYNEQFF. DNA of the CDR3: TGTGCCAGCAGCCGACTAGCGGGGAGATCCTACAATGAGCAGTTCTTC.

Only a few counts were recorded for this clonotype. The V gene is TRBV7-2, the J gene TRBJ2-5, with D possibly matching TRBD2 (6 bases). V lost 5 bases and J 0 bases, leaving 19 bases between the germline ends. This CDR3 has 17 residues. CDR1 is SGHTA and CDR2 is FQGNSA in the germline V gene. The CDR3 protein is CASSPVRVAGNQETQYF. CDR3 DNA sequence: TGTGCCAGCAGCCCCGTTAGAGTTGCGGGGAACCAAGAGACCCAGTACTTC.

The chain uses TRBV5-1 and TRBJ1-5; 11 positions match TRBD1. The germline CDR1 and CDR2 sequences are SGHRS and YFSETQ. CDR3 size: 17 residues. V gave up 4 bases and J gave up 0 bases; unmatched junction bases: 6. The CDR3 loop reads CASSPGTGGYSNQPQHF. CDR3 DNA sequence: TGCGCCAGCAGCCCCGGGACAGGGGGATATAGCAATCAGCCCCAGCATTTT. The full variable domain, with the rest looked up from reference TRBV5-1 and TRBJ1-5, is KAGVTQTPRYLIKTRGQQVTLSCSPISGHRSVSWYQQTPGQGLQFLFEYFSETQRNKGNFPGRFSGRQFSNSRSEMNVSTLELGDSALYLCASSPGTGGYSNQPQHFGDGTRLSIL.

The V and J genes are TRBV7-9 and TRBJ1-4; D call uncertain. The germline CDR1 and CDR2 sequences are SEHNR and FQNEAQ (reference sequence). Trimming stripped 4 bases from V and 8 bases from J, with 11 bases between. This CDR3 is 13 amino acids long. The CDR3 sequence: CASSSQPGEKLFF. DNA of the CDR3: TGTGCCAGCAGCTCCCAACCGGGGGAAAAACTGTTTTTT.

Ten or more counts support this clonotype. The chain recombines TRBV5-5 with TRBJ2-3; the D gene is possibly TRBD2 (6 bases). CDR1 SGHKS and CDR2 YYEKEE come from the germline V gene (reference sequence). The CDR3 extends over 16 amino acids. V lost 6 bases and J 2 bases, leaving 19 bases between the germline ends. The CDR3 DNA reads TGTGCCAGCACCCTGACCCCGGGACTCAACACAGATACGCAGTATTTT. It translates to CASTLTPGLNTDTQYF.

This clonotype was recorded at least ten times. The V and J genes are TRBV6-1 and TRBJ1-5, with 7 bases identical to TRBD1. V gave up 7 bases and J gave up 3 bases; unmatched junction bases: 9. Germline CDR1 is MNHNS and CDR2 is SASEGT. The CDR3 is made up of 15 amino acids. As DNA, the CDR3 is TGTGCCAGCATCGGACAGGTCCTAACCAATCAGCCCCAGCATTTT. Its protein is CASIGQVLTNQPQHF.

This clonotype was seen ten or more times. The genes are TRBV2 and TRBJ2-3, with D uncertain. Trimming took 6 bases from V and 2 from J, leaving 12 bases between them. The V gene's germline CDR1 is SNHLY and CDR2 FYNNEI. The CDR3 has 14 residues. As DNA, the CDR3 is TGTGCCAGCAGCCCCCTCTCTTTCACAGATACGCAGTATTTT. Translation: CASSPLSFTDTQYF. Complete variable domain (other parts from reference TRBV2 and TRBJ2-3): EPEVTQTPSHQVTQMGQEVILRCVPISNHLYFYWYRQILGQKVEFLVSFYNNEISEKSEIFDDQFSVERPDGSNFTLKIRSTKLEDSAMYFCASSPLSFTDTQYFGPGTRLTVL.